What follows are 23 T cell receptor beta chains derived from one specimen sequenced in a study of blood T cell repertoires in COVID-19. Assay: immunoSEQ multiplex PCR; the TCRdb copy retains only in-frame clones and omits some. This table has a few hundred thousand clones, roughly 79% appearing once. The sequenced sample was PBMCs or T cells enriched from blood (not recorded which). The receptor source for this set is a man aged 35 to 55 who had recovered from COVID-19.

The chain links TRBV6-4 to TRBJ2-1; 8 nucleotides match TRBD2. With 4 bases clipped from V and 7 bases from J, the junction kept 0 bases outside the gene matches. Germline V lookup: CDR1 MRHNA, CDR2 SNTAGT. The CDR3 runs to 12 residues. CDR3 sequence (DNA): TGTGCCAGCAGTGTAGCGGGAAATGAGCAGTTCTTC. This gives the protein CASSVAGNEQFF.

The chain couples TRBV4-2 to TRBJ1-1, with 12 bases matching TRBD1. V trimming: 0 bases; J trimming: 7 bases; junction bases outside the gene matches: 3. The CDR3 is made up of 15 amino acids. Germline CDR1 reads LGHNA; CDR2 reads YNFKEQ. CDR3 sequence (DNA): TGTGCCAGCAGCCAAGAAGGGACAGGGGGCCTTGAAGCTTTCTTT. This codes for CASSQEGTGGLEAFF.

The V and J genes are TRBV2 and TRBJ2-1; D possibly corresponds to TRBD2 (5 bases). This CDR3 has 11 residues. Germline-derived CDR1 and CDR2 are SNHLY and FYNNEI. V was shortened by 3 bases and J by 12 bases, with 9 bases between the two germline ends. The CDR3 DNA follows: TGTGCCAGCAGTGACCGGGGAAGGCAGTTCTTC. The encoded protein is CASSDRGRQFF. Full variable domain (remainder filled in from reference TRBV2 and TRBJ2-1): EPEVTQTPSHQVTQMGQEVILRCVPISNHLYFYWYRQILGQKVEFLVSFYNNEISEKSEIFDDQFSVERPDGSNFTLKIRSTKLEDSAMYFCASSDRGRQFFGPGTRLTVL.

The CDR3 DNA reads TGTGCCAGCAGCTTAGGGGGCTCAGAAAAACTGTTTTTT. Translating it yields CASSLGGSEKLFF. The chain is built from TRBV7-2 and TRBJ1-4; TRBD1 might be the D (5 bases). Germline V lookup: CDR1 SGHTA, CDR2 FQGNSA. Between the trimmed V and J ends, which lost 1 base and 8 bases, there was a span of 8 bases. The CDR3 spans 13 residues.

This chain joins TRBV11-2 and TRBJ1-6; D might be TRBD1 (6 bases). Trimming took off 7 bases at V and 7 bases at J, with 17 bases between the two ends. There are 15 residues in the CDR3. CDR1 and CDR2 from the germline V gene are SGHAT and FQNNGV. The CDR3 bases are TGTGCCAGCACCCCCTCCCGGACAGAAAATTCACCCCTCCACTTT. It codes for CASTPSRTENSPLHF.

The rearrangement uses TRBV18 and TRBJ1-1; 10 bases are a match to TRBD1. Germline CDR1 reads KGHSH; CDR2 reads LQKENI. The V and J ends lost 4 bases and 4 bases, in that order; junction bases with no gene match: 0. This CDR3 spans 13 amino acids. CDR3 loop: CASSRQGATEAFF. Here the CDR3 DNA reads TGTGCCAGCTCACGACAGGGGGCCACTGAAGCTTTCTTT.

The CDR3 DNA follows: TGTGCCAGCAGCTATCCCCGGGACAGGCCAAACTATGGCTACACCTTC. Residues: CASSYPRDRPNYGYTF. The chain joins TRBV7-2 to TRBJ1-2, with 8 bases identical to TRBD1. Germline CDR1 SGHTA, CDR2 FQGNSA. This CDR3 spans 16 amino acids. Trimming at V came to 4 bases and at J to 2 bases, leaving 9 bases not matched to a gene.

The genes are TRBV3-1 (or the pseudogene TRBV3-2) and TRBJ1-6; D is unresolved. V was trimmed by 4 bases and J by 12 bases, leaving 10 bases between them. The CDR3 loop spans 12 amino acids. In germline, CDR1 is LGHDT, CDR2 YNNKEL (reference sequence). DNA of the CDR3: TGTGCCAGCAGCCCGTGGGAGGGACCCCTCCACTTT. Its protein is CASSPWEGPLHF.

This clone was observed a few times. The chain carries TRBV27 and TRBJ1-6; 9 bases are shared with TRBD1. The trim removed 0 bases at V and 8 bases at J, leaving 8 bases unmatched. The germline V gene encodes CDR1 MNHEY and CDR2 SMNVEV (reference sequence). CDR3 length: 17 amino acids. Here the CDR3 DNA reads TGTGCCAGCAGTTTATCCTTAACAGGGGGCGTCGATTCACCCCTCCACTTT. Encoded protein: CASSLSLTGGVDSPLHF.

The J gene is TRBJ1-4, the V gene TRBV7-8, with D unclear. CDR3 size: 16 residues. The V end was cut by 5 bases, the J end by 3 bases, with 16 bases between. Per germline, CDR1 SGHVS and CDR2 FQNEAQ. DNA of the CDR3: TGTGCCAGCAGCCCGGGGAAAATCTCAGCTAATGAAAAACTGTTTTTT. Its translation: CASSPGKISANEKLFF.

V is TRBV7-2 and J is TRBJ2-7; D possibly corresponds to TRBD1 (6 bases). V lost 4 bases and J 5 bases, leaving 12 bases between the germline ends. This CDR3 comprises 13 residues. CDR1 and CDR2 from the germline V gene are SGHTA and FQGNSA. The DNA for the CDR3 is TGTGCCAGCAGCTCCTCTACAGGGAACGAGCAGTACTTC. Its translation is CASSSSTGNEQYF. The whole variable domain, remainder taken from reference TRBV7-2 and TRBJ2-7, is GAGVSQSPSNKVTEKGKDVELRCDPISGHTALYWYRQSLGQGLEFLIYFQGNSAPDKSGLPSDRFSAERTGGSVSTLTIQRTQQEDSAVYLCASSSSTGNEQYFGPGTRLTVT.

This clone was observed a few times. The CDR3 loop reads CSASPGHPNYGYTF. For the CDR3, the DNA is TGCAGTGCTAGTCCGGGACACCCTAACTATGGCTACACCTTC. This chain links TRBV20-1 with TRBJ1-2; a possible D gene is TRBD1 (6 bases). V was shortened by 3 bases and J by 0 bases, with 11 bases between the two germline ends. This CDR3 is built from 14 residues. Germline-derived CDR1 and CDR2 are DFQATT and SNEGSKA (reference sequence).

V and J are TRBV5-1 and TRBJ2-3; no clear D gene. The V gene lost 1 base and the J gene lost 3 bases, with 12 bases spanning the gap. The CDR3 loop spans 15 amino acids. Germline V gene data show CDR1 as SGHRS and CDR2 as YFSETQ. CDR3 sequence: CASSLNGAGTDTQYF. The DNA for the CDR3 is TGCGCCAGCAGCTTGAACGGAGCCGGGACAGATACGCAGTATTTT.

The chain uses TRBV6-4 and TRBJ1-2; 8 bases line up with TRBD1. V lost 5 bases and J lost 7; bases outside the gene matches: 9. Germline CDR1 MRHNA, CDR2 SNTAGT. The CDR3 consists of 14 residues. CDR3 loop: CASSTKTGVFGYTF. As DNA, the CDR3 is TGTGCCAGCAGTACCAAGACAGGGGTCTTTGGCTACACCTTC.

This clone was detected only once. The chain recombines TRBV4-1 with TRBJ1-1; perhaps TRBD1 as D (5 bases). Germline V lookup: CDR1 MGHRA, CDR2 YSYEKL. The CDR3 has 13 residues. The germline V and J ends were trimmed by 3 bases and 3 bases, with 8 bases remaining between them. The CDR3 reads CASSQTVDTEAFF. DNA of the CDR3: TGCGCCAGCAGCCAGACAGTGGACACTGAAGCTTTCTTT.

The count of this clone is one. V and J are TRBV6-5 and TRBJ2-1; TRBD2 matches at 12 bases. The germline gives CDR1 MNHEY, CDR2 SVGAGI. The CDR3 has 15 amino acids. Trimming at V came to 2 bases and at J to 10 bases, leaving 6 bases not matched to a gene. The CDR3 loop reads CASSYALAGGYEQFF. In DNA form, the CDR3 reads TGTGCCAGCAGTTACGCCCTAGCGGGAGGGTACGAGCAGTTCTTC.

This chain links TRBV28 with TRBJ1-1; 8 positions match TRBD1. The germline CDR1 and CDR2 sequences are MDHEN and SYDVKM. The CDR3 loop spans 13 amino acids. V dropped 3 bases and J dropped 3; count of bases not matched to a gene: 0. The CDR3, as DNA: TGTGCCAGCAGTTTGACAGGGGACACTGAAGCTTTCTTT. It is translated as CASSLTGDTEAFF.

The chain links TRBV7-2 to TRBJ2-7; D might be TRBD2 (6 bases). V dropped 5 bases and J dropped 4 bases, with 9 bases sitting between them. CDR1 is SGHTA, CDR2 FQGNSA, per germline. The CDR3 consists of 12 residues. The CDR3 coding sequence is TGTGCCAGCAGCGGCGCGGGGTACGAGCAGTACTTC. As protein: CASSGAGYEQYF.

Many counts were recorded for this clone. The J gene is TRBJ1-5, the V gene TRBV2, with 7 bases matching TRBD1. The length of the CDR3 is 14 residues. Germline assignment: CDR1 SNHLY and CDR2 FYNNEI. V was clipped by 4 bases and J by 4 bases; unmatched bases: 4. The CDR3 sequence: CASSGLGQNQPQHF. CDR3 DNA: TGTGCCAGCAGTGGGTTGGGACAGAATCAGCCCCAGCATTTT.

This clone appeared once. V is TRBV24-1 and J is TRBJ1-5; 8 bases agree with TRBD1. J lost 2 bases, V lost 3 bases, and 5 bases had no gene match. The CDR3 loop spans 16 amino acids. Germline V gives CDR1 KGHDR, CDR2 SFDVKD. Here the CDR3 reads CATSDRGQVGNQPQHF. The CDR3 nucleotides are TGTGCCACCAGTGATCGGGGACAGGTTGGCAATCAGCCCCAGCATTTT.

The rearrangement links TRBV4-1 to TRBJ2-3; TRBD1 agrees at 9 bases. Germline assignment: CDR1 MGHRA and CDR2 YSYEKL. J gave up 4 bases and V 1 base, and 6 bases lay outside the gene matches. The CDR3 runs 16 residues. CDR3 loop: CASSQGTGDGSDTQYF. CDR3 DNA: TGCGCCAGCAGCCAAGGGACAGGGGATGGATCAGATACGCAGTATTTT.

This clone showed up just once. The chain has TRBV5-1 and TRBJ2-1; 9 nucleotides align to TRBD2. CDR1 and CDR2 (germline): SGHRS, YFSETQ. Trimming took 4 bases from V and 5 from J; bases not matched to a gene: 10. The CDR3 has 16 amino acids. CDR3 in amino acids: CASSQLAGPLHNEQFF. CDR3 nucleotides: TGCGCCAGCAGCCAACTAGCGGGTCCCCTCCACAATGAGCAGTTCTTC.

The chain links TRBV30 to TRBJ2-7; 10 nucleotides match TRBD2. Germline assignment: CDR1 GTSNPN and CDR2 SVGIG (reference sequence). V was pared by 0 bases and J by 5 bases, with 4 bases of the junction left unmatched. The CDR3 length is 14 residues. CDR3 sequence: CAWSVLSGRDEQYF. CDR3 bases: TGTGCCTGGAGTGTACTAAGCGGGAGGGACGAGCAGTACTTC.